This T cell receptor beta chain was captured in a study of breast tumors, draining lymph nodes, adjacent tissues. Findings of the study overall: Tumor TCR diversity was below lymph nodes but above nontumor tissue.

This clonotype was recorded at least ten times. The target antigen is unknown. The lymph nodes were axillary draining lymph nodes from breast cancer patients. TCRdb reprocessed the multiplex PCR reads via MiXCR and lists one record per CDR3 protein. The table shows approximately 130,000 distinct CDR3 sequences, with 20% to 25% occurring only once. Germline CDR1 is LNHDA and CDR2 is SQIVND (reference sequence). Losses at the gene ends were 6 bases for V and 5 bases for J; bases not matched to a gene: 7. This CDR3 comprises 14 residues. Material for sequencing was axillary lymph node tissue. The chain has TRBV19 and TRBJ2-5; 9 bases fit TRBD2. This TCR derives from a female donor with breast cancer. Some clones in this sample may be carry-over from other donors' samples. This CDR3 reads CASRAAGGIETQYF. For the CDR3, the DNA is TGTGCCAGTAGAGCCGCGGGAGGGATTGAGACCCAGTACTTC.